A single sample gave rise to the 21 T cell receptor beta chains below, sequenced in a study of healthy donors' naive CD4 and CD8 T cells. TCR libraries were built from 400 to 650 ng of total RNA by linear amplification. TCRdb passed the reads through MiXCR, listing each CDR3 protein once. Among 150,000 to 200,000 distinct CDR3 sequences listed, about 70% were seen once. The sequencing input was naive CD4+ and CD8+ T cells sorted from blood, pooled from several donors. The receptors originated from a pool of human donors in good health; the sample pools cells from several healthy donors.

The rearrangement joins TRBV27 to TRBJ2-7, with unresolved D. Trimming shortened V by 3 bases and J by 1 base, and 10 bases separated the two germline ends. This CDR3 is 14 amino acids long. Germline V gives CDR1 MNHEY, CDR2 SMNVEV (reference sequence). In DNA, the CDR3 is TGTGCCAGCAGTTTCTTTGCGGATTCCTACGAGCAGTACTTC. It codes for CASSFFADSYEQYF.

This clonotype was picked up a small number of times. This sequence joins TRBV29-1 and TRBJ1-1; no reliable D call. The V end was cut by 4 bases, the J end by 0 bases, with 6 bases between. Germline V gene sequence: CDR1 SQVTM, CDR2 ANQGSEA. This CDR3 spans 12 amino acids. CDR3 sequence reads: CSVGAVNTEAFF. The CDR3, as DNA: TGCAGCGTTGGGGCGGTGAACACTGAAGCTTTCTTT.

The chain uses TRBV6-6 and TRBJ2-5; 7 bases line up with TRBD1. Germline CDR1 and CDR2: MNHNY and SVGAGI (reference sequence). The V gene end was trimmed by 7 bases and the J gene end by 4 bases; junction bases not matched to a gene: 9. There are 14 residues in the CDR3. This CDR3 is CASTTGPGVETQYF. The CDR3 region has the DNA TGTGCCAGCACGACAGGGCCGGGCGTAGAGACCCAGTACTTC.

This clonotype showed up just a few times. The rearrangement joins TRBV29-1 to TRBJ2-5, with 11 bases that match TRBD1. Germline CDR1 SQVTM, CDR2 ANQGSEA. This CDR3 is 13 amino acids long. V dropped 6 bases and J dropped 5; count of bases not matched to a gene: 5. CDR3 in amino acids: CSVPGQGVETQYF. The CDR3 nucleotides are TGCAGCGTCCCGGGACAGGGGGTGGAGACCCAGTACTTC.

This chain connects TRBV19 to TRBJ1-5, with a weak D call TRBD1 (5 bases). The CDR3 has 18 residues. Trimming took 7 bases from V and 0 from J, leaving 22 bases between them. Germline lookup yields CDR1 LNHDA and CDR2 SQIVND (reference sequence). In DNA form, the CDR3 reads TGTGCCAGTACTCTTATAGGGATGACAGTCTATAGCAATCAGCCCCAGCATTTT. Translating gives CASTLIGMTVYSNQPQHF. The variable domain in full, completed from reference TRBV19 and TRBJ1-5, reads DGGITQSPKYLFRKEGQNVTLSCEQNLNHDAMYWYRQDPGQGLRLIYYSQIVNDFQKGDIAEGYSVSREKKESFPLTVTSAQKNPTAFYLCASTLIGMTVYSNQPQHFGDGTRLSIL.

The count of this clonotype is one. V usage is TRBV6-5 and J usage is TRBJ1-1; unclear D gene. Trimming stripped 7 bases from V and 2 bases from J, with 11 bases between. This CDR3 has 13 residues. Per germline, CDR1 MNHEY and CDR2 SVGAGI. The CDR3 is CASMRSANTEAFF. The CDR3 bases are TGTGCCAGCATGAGGAGCGCAAACACTGAAGCTTTCTTT.

The chain employs TRBV29-1 and TRBJ1-2; D is ambiguous. Trimming cost V 2 bases and J 8 bases, with 9 bases left between them. CDR3 length: 11 residues. The germline V gene has CDR1 SQVTM and CDR2 ANQGSEA. CDR3: CSVEQNGGYTF. In nucleotides, the CDR3 is TGCAGCGTTGAACAGAACGGCGGCTACACCTTC.

This chain joins TRBV29-1 and TRBJ1-2; no reliable D call. This CDR3 is built from 14 residues. Trimming took off 2 bases at V and 5 bases at J, with 15 bases between the two ends. CDR1 is SQVTM, CDR2 ANQGSEA, per germline. In nucleotides, the CDR3 is TGCAGCGTTGAAAGGGCTTTTAAGGAGTATGGCTACACCTTC. Encoded protein: CSVERAFKEYGYTF.

This chain links TRBV7-8 with TRBJ2-5; 9 bases fit TRBD1. V dropped 2 bases and J dropped 2; count of bases not matched to a gene: 15. This CDR3 spans 19 amino acids. In germline, CDR1 is SGHVS, CDR2 FQNEAQ. The CDR3 spells CASSLQRPGTGRVQETQYF. In nucleotides, the CDR3 is TGTGCCAGCAGCTTACAGCGACCCGGGACAGGGCGAGTGCAAGAGACCCAGTACTTC.

The table lists this clonotype with a count of one. One junction end disagrees with the germline gene, perhaps due to a read error. The chain has TRBV6-2 or TRBV6-3 and TRBJ2-1; 14 positions match TRBD2. Germline CDR1 reads MNHEY; CDR2 reads SVGEGT. CDR3 size: 14 residues. CDR3 nucleotides: TGTGCCAGCAGTTACGCCGGGACTAGCGGGAGTGCGTACTTC. The encoded protein is CASSYAGTSGSAYF.

The chain combines TRBV6-2 or TRBV6-3 with TRBJ1-2, with a possible D match to TRBD1 (5 bases). Trimming took off 5 bases at V and 6 bases at J, with 10 bases between the two ends. Germline CDR1 and CDR2: MNHEY and SVGEGT. The CDR3 is made up of 12 amino acids. CDR3 amino acids: CASSDLGDGYTF. CDR3 DNA: TGTGCCAGCAGTGACCTAGGGGATGGCTACACCTTC.

This clonotype has more than one count but fewer than ten. V is TRBV29-1 and J is TRBJ2-3; D tentatively fits TRBD1 or TRBD2 (5 bases each). CDR1 and CDR2 (germline): SQVTM, ANQGSEA. Trimming took off 6 bases at V and 4 bases at J, with 23 bases between the two ends. This CDR3 is built from 16 residues. The CDR3 loop reads CSVSGWAGSSPDTQYF. The CDR3 DNA reads TGCAGCGTCTCCGGGTGGGCAGGGAGTTCCCCAGATACGCAGTATTTT.

There are a few counts of this clonotype. V is TRBV29-1 and J is TRBJ2-1; perhaps TRBD2 as D (6 bases). V lost 1 base, J lost 4 bases, and 17 bases lay in between. The CDR3 consists of 16 residues. Germline CDR1 reads SQVTM; CDR2 reads ANQGSEA. The chain's CDR3 is CSVEGAGPTFYNEQFF. CDR3 coding DNA: TGCAGCGTTGAAGGAGCGGGTCCCACCTTTTACAATGAGCAGTTCTTC.

V gene TRBV6-1 combines with J gene TRBJ1-1; a possible D gene is TRBD1 (5 bases). This CDR3 has 13 residues. Trimming pared 6 bases from V and 5 bases from J, leaving 13 bases between. CDR1 and CDR2 (germline): MNHNS, SASEGT. CDR3 amino acids: CASSLSGPTEAFF. Written as DNA, the CDR3 is TGTGCCAGCAGCCTATCGGGACCAACTGAAGCTTTCTTT.

The V and J genes are TRBV12-3 or TRBV12-4 and TRBJ1-1; D ambiguous. Trimming took 5 bases from V and 1 from J, leaving 11 bases between them. The CDR3 sequence is 14 residues long. For the CDR3, the DNA is TGTGCCAGCAGTCTACGCCGGGGGAACACTGAAGCTTTCTTT. Translating it yields CASSLRRGNTEAFF.

The V gene is TRBV19, the J gene TRBJ2-1, with TRBD2 identical over 8 bases. The germline CDR1 and CDR2 sequences are LNHDA and SQIVND (reference sequence). V gave up 10 bases and J gave up 5 bases; unmatched junction bases: 10. The length of the CDR3 is 14 residues. CDR3 DNA: TGTGCCACCTTCTCCGGGACTAGTAACAATGAGCAGTTCTTC. Encoded protein: CATFSGTSNNEQFF.

In this sample, this clonotype turned up a few times. The chain employs TRBV6-2 or TRBV6-3 and TRBJ2-1, with D uncertain. Trimming left V 2 bases short and J 7 bases short, with 9 bases between. Germline values: CDR1 MNHEY, CDR2 SVGEGT. This CDR3 comprises 13 residues. The chain's CDR3 is CASSYTSRNEQFF. The CDR3 coding sequence is TGTGCCAGCAGTTACACTTCTAGGAATGAGCAGTTCTTC.

There are a few counts of this clonotype. This rearrangement joins TRBV5-5 to TRBJ1-5; no firm D call. CDR1 is SGHKS and CDR2 is YYEKEE in the germline V gene (reference sequence). CDR3 length: 14 residues. Deletions cut 0 bases from V and 7 bases from J, with 11 bases between. Here the CDR3 DNA reads TGTGCCAGCAGCTTGGACCAGCGGTACCAGCCCCAGCATTTT. Translating it yields CASSLDQRYQPQHF.

The chain has TRBV6-5 and TRBJ1-5; D is unclear. The CDR3 sequence is 12 residues long. V was cut by 2 bases and J by 9 bases, with 8 bases left in between. CDR1 and CDR2 (germline): MNHEY, SVGAGI. The CDR3 loop reads CASSYPGGPQHF. CDR3 coding DNA: TGTGCCAGCAGTTACCCGGGAGGGCCCCAGCATTTT.

This clonotype was found a few times. This chain links TRBV29-1 with TRBJ1-2, with 8 bases aligning to TRBD1. Germline assignment: CDR1 SQVTM and CDR2 ANQGSEA. CDR3 size: 12 residues. J gave up 6 bases and V 8 bases, and 8 bases lay outside the gene matches. CDR3 sequence: CSSRTGRDGYTF. Written as DNA, the CDR3 is TGCAGCTCCAGGACAGGGAGAGATGGCTACACCTTC.

In DNA, the CDR3 is TGCAGCGTTGGCCTGGGACTAGCGGGATCCGAGCAGTACTTC. It translates to CSVGLGLAGSEQYF. The chain uses TRBV29-1 and TRBJ2-7, with 13 bases aligning to TRBD2. Trimming cost V 4 bases and J 6 bases; bases outside gene matches: 6. This CDR3 is 14 amino acids long. Germline V gives CDR1 SQVTM, CDR2 ANQGSEA.